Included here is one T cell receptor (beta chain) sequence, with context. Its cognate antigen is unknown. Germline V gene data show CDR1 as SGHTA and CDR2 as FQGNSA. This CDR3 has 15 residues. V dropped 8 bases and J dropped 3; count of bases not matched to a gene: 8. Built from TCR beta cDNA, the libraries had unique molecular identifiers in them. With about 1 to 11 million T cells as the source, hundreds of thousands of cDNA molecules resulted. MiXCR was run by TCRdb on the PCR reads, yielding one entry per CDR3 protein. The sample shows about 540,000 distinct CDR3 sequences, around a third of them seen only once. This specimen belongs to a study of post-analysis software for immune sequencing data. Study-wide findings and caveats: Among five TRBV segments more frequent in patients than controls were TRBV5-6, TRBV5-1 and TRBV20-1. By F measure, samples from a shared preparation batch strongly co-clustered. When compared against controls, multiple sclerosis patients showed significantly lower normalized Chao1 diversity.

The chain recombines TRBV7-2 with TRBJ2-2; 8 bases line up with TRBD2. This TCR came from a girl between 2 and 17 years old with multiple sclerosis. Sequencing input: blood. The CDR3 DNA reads TGTGCCAGCCGCCGGGGGGGGGCCCACACCGGGGAGCTGTTTTTT. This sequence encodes CASRRGGAHTGELFF.